This passage covers 3 T cell receptor beta chains from one sample sequenced in a study of blood T cell repertoires in COVID-19. Data came from immunoSEQ multiplex PCR; TCRdb stores just in-frame clones and leaves some out. The data contain about 83,000 clones, around 87% of them seen just once; the ten biggest clones take up around 7.8%. Source material: peripheral blood. These receptors were obtained from a man at least 80 years old with active or convalescent COVID-19.

This sequence joins TRBV6-2 or TRBV6-3 and TRBJ2-1, with 7 nucleotides matching TRBD2. Germline V gene lookup returns CDR1 MNHEY and CDR2 SVGEGT. The V segment lost 6 bases and the J segment 6 bases; nucleotides outside the gene matches: 20. The CDR3 runs 18 residues. DNA for the CDR3: TGTGCCAGCAGCCCCCTCGACCGGGGGAGGGCGGGACGCAATGAGCAGTTCTTC. Amino acids: CASSPLDRGRAGRNEQFF.

The CDR3 DNA sequence: TGTGCCAGTAGTATAACTCGCTTAAGCTACAATGAGCAGTTCTTC. It yields the protein CASSITRLSYNEQFF. V usage is TRBV19 and J usage is TRBJ2-1; D gene ambiguous. The germline V gene has CDR1 LNHDA and CDR2 SQIVND (reference sequence). Trimming cost V 2 bases and J 3 bases, with 11 bases left between them. The CDR3 spans 15 residues.

The genes are TRBV19 and TRBJ1-1, with 10 bases lining up with TRBD1. CDR3 length: 15 residues. Losses at the gene ends were 5 bases for V and 5 bases for J; bases not matched to a gene: 8. CDR1 and CDR2 (germline): LNHDA, SQIVND (reference sequence). CDR3 amino acids: CASSPTGQGSTEAFF. The CDR3 region has the DNA TGTGCCAGTAGTCCCACGGGACAGGGGTCTACTGAAGCTTTCTTT.